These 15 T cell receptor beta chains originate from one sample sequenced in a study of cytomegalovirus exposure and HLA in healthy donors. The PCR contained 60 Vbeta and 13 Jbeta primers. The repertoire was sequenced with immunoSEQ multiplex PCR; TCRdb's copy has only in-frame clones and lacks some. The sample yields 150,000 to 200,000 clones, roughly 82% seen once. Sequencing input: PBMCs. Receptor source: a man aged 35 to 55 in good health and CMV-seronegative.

The CDR3 nucleotides are TGTGCCAGCACCAGAGGTAGCGACTCCTCCGGATCCGGGGAGCTGTTTTTT. The encoded protein is CASTRGSDSSGSGELFF. This chain links TRBV11-3 with TRBJ2-2; maybe TRBD2 (5 bases). Trimming removed 7 bases from V and 6 bases from J, with 24 bases in between. CDR1 and CDR2 (germline): SGHNT, YENEEA. The length of the CDR3 is 17 residues.

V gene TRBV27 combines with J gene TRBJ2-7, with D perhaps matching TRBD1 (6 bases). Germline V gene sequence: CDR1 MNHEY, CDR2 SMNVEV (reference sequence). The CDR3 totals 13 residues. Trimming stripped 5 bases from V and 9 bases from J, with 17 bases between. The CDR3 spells CASSIQGWDAQYF. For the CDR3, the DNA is TGTGCCAGCAGTATACAGGGATGGGACGCGCAGTACTTC.

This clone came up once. For the CDR3, the DNA is TGTGCCAGCAGAGGGACAGGAGCGGATGGCTACACCTTC. This translates into CASRGTGADGYTF. The chain couples TRBV27 to TRBJ1-2; TRBD1 matches 8 bases. V gave up 6 bases and J gave up 6 bases; unmatched junction bases: 6. This CDR3 is built from 13 residues. Germline loops: CDR1 MNHEY, CDR2 SMNVEV (reference sequence).

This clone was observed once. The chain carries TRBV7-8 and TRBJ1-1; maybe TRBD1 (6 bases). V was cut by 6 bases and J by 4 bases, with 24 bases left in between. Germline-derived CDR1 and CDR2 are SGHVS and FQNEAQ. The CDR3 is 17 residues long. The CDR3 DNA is TGTGCCAGCAGACAAGGGGCAGGGGTGAGGTCGGGCACTGAAGCTTTCTTT. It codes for CASRQGAGVRSGTEAFF.

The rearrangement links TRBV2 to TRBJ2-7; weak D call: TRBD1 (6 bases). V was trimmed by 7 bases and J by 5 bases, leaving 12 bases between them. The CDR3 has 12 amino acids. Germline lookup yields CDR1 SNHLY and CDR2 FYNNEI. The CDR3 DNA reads TGTGCCAGCACCACGAGGGGGAACGAGCAGTACTTC. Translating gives CASTTRGNEQYF.

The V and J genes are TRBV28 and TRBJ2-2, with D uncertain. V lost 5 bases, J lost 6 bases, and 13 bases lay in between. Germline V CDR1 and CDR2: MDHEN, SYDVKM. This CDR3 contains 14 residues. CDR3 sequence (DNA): TGTGCCAGCAGTCGAAGCTTTCTCCCCGGGGAGCTGTTTTTT. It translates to CASSRSFLPGELFF. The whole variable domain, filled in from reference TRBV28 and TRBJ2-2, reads DVKVTQSSRYLVKRTGEKVFLECVQDMDHENMFWYRQDPGLGLRLIYFSYDVKMKEKGDIPEGYSVSREKKERFSLILESASTNQTSMYLCASSRSFLPGELFFGEGSRLTVL.

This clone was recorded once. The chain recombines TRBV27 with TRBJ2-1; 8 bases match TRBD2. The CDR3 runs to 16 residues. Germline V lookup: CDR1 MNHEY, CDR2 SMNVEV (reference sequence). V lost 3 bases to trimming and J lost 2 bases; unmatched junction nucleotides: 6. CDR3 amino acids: CASSLRTSGAYNEQFF. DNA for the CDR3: TGTGCCAGCAGTTTGCGAACTAGCGGAGCCTACAATGAGCAGTTCTTC.

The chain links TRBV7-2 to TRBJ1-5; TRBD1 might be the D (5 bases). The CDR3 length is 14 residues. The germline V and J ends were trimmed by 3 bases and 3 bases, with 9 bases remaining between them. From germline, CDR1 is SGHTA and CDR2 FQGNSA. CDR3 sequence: CASSFRVNNQPQHF. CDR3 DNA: TGTGCCAGCAGCTTCAGGGTGAACAATCAGCCCCAGCATTTT.

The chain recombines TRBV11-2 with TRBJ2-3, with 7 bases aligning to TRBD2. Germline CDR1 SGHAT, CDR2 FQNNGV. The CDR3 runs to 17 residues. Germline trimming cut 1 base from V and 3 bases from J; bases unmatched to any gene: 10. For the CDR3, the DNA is TGTGCCAGCAGCTTAGCCCGGACTAGTTGGGGGACAGATACGCAGTATTTT. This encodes CASSLARTSWGTDTQYF.

The CDR3, as DNA: TGTGCCACAATGGCGGGACAGGTACGAGAGACCCAGTACTTC. It codes for CATMAGQVRETQYF. J is TRBJ2-5 and V is TRBV28; 8 positions match TRBD1. The CDR3 is 14 amino acids. V lost 10 bases, J lost 4 bases, and 11 bases stayed unmatched. Germline assignment: CDR1 MDHEN and CDR2 SYDVKM.

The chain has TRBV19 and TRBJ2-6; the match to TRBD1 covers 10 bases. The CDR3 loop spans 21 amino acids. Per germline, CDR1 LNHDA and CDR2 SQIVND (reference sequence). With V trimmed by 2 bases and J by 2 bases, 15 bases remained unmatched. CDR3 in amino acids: CASSIRGSRRQGAPGANVLTF. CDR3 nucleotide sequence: TGTGCCAGTAGTATACGGGGCAGTCGGAGACAGGGGGCGCCTGGGGCCAACGTCCTGACTTTC.

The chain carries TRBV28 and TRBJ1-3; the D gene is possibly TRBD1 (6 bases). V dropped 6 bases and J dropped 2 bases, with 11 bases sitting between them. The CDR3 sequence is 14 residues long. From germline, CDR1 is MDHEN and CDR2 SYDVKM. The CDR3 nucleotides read TGTGCCAGCAGGCCCAACAGGGCTGGAAACACCATATATTTT. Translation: CASRPNRAGNTIYF.

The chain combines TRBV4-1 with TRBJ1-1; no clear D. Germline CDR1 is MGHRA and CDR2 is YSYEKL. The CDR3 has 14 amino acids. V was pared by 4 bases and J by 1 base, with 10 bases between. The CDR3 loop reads CASSRAPTNTEAFF. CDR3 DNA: TGCGCCAGCAGCCGAGCACCCACGAACACTGAAGCTTTCTTT.

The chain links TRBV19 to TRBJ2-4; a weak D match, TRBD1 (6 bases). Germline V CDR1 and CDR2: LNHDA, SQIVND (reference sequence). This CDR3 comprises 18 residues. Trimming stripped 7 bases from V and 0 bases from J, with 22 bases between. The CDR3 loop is CASTVQGRGGEAKNIQYF. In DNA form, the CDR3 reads TGTGCCAGTACCGTGCAGGGGAGAGGTGGTGAAGCCAAAAACATTCAGTACTTC.

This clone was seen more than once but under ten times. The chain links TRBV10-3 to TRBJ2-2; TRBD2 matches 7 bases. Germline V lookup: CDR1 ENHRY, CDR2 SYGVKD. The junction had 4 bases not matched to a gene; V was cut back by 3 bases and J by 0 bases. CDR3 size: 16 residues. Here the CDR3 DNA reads TGTGCCATCAGTGAATACGGGGGGACGAACACCGGGGAGCTGTTTTTT. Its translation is CAISEYGGTNTGELFF.